This T cell receptor beta chain was captured in a study of Ad26.COV2.S vaccination and SARS-CoV-2 variants. As to treatment: about 20 received Ad26.COV2.S at low or high dose, single or two shots; several received placebo; per-sample allocation not given. Sample collection was performed on day 63 after the first vaccine or placebo injection. Study results and caveats: TCR breadth and depth estimates may have understated total T cell responses.

The CDR3 consists of 16 residues. V was trimmed by 3 bases and J by 0 bases, leaving 12 bases between them. Germline lookup yields CDR1 MGHDK and CDR2 SYGVNS. The data were produced by immunoSEQ multiplex PCR, yet TCRdb's version contains in-frame clones alone and is incomplete. The profile covers roughly 420,000 clones, with around 87% appearing a single time and 3.6% taken by the ten largest. Comment on this clone: Its cognate antigen is unknown.

The chain recombines TRBV25-1 with TRBJ1-3; TRBD1 is a possible D gene (5 bases). The sequences come from peripheral blood, collected in a trial of Ad26.COV2.S vaccine versus placebo. This receptor was taken from a person between 18 and 60 years old who received the Ad26.COV2.S COVID-19 vaccine or a placebo. The CDR3 DNA follows: TGTGCCAGCAGTGATCGCAGGACAAACTCTGGAAACACCATATATTTT. Translated: CASSDRRTNSGNTIYF.